A single sample is the source of the 26 T cell receptor beta chains below, sequenced in a study of shared clonotypes between healthy human individuals (dated by TCRdb to the early 2020s). Libraries were built with the immunoSEQ multiplex PCR assay. Sourced from immuneACCESS, this table was stored by TCRdb with only in-frame sequences that have V and J called. A share of the clones is absent; for the studies checked, an unresolved V gene accounts for under half, and the remainder has no known explanation. Recorded for this sample are about 2.5 million clones; around 93% of them occurred a single time. The top ten constitute approximately 0.4% of the sample. Sequenced input: naive CD4+ T cells from PBMCs. Per the publication, the cell subset or site label means: CD45RA+ positively selected. The receptors derive from a man younger than 30 in good health. Some clones in this sample may be carry-over from other donors' samples.

As concerns this clone: Other DNA variants within this sample encode the same CDR3. J is TRBJ2-1 and V is TRBV5-1; 8 nucleotides agree with TRBD2. Germline CDR1 and CDR2: SGHRS and YFSETQ. The CDR3 consists of 16 residues. V gave up 0 bases and J gave up 0 bases; unmatched junction bases: 2. CDR3 bases: TGCGCCAGCAGCTTGGCCGGGACTAGCTCCTACAATGAGCAGTTCTTC. Translated, it gives CASSLAGTSSYNEQFF.

V usage is TRBV5-4 and J usage is TRBJ2-3, with D unresolved. CDR1 is SGHNT and CDR2 is YYREEE in the germline V gene (reference sequence). V dropped 2 bases and J dropped 2 bases, with 12 bases sitting between them. The length of the CDR3 is 15 residues. CDR3 residues: CASSFGRITTDTQYF. CDR3 nucleotides: TGTGCCAGCAGCTTCGGTAGAATCACCACAGATACGCAGTATTTT. The whole variable domain, filled in from reference TRBV5-4 and TRBJ2-3, reads ETGVTQSPTHLIKTRGQQVTLRCSSQSGHNTVSWYQQALGQGPQFIFQYYREEENGRGNFPPRFSGLQFPNYSSELNVNALELDDSALYLCASSFGRITTDTQYFGPGTRLTVL.

The gene calls are TRBV4-3 and TRBJ2-1; TRBD1 matches at 8 bases. Germline CDR1 is LGHNA and CDR2 is YSLEER. CDR3 size: 15 residues. The ends lost 0 bases at V and 7 bases at J; junction bases unmatched: 5. The DNA for the CDR3 is TGCGCCAGCAGCCAAGATGGGACAGGACCAAATGAGCAGTTCTTC. This codes for CASSQDGTGPNEQFF.

The chain links TRBV5-4 to TRBJ2-7; D gene unclear. The CDR3 totals 15 residues. Germline CDR1 and CDR2: SGHNT and YYREEE (reference sequence). Trimming pared 0 bases from V and 0 bases from J, leaving 10 bases between. This CDR3 is CASSLDSASSYEQYF. CDR3 DNA: TGTGCCAGCAGCTTGGACAGCGCGAGCTCCTACGAGCAGTACTTC.

Concerning this clone: The same CDR3 arises from other DNA sequences in this sample as well. The chain combines TRBV5-1 with TRBJ2-1, with unresolved D. This CDR3 is built from 15 residues. The germline CDR1 and CDR2 sequences are SGHRS and YFSETQ. The V end was cut by 0 bases, the J end by 2 bases, with 9 bases between. The CDR3 sequence: CASSLGLGPYNEQFF. DNA of the CDR3: TGCGCCAGCAGCTTGGGCTTAGGACCCTACAATGAGCAGTTCTTC.

This rearrangement joins TRBV7-6 to TRBJ1-4; 8 bases map to TRBD1. V gave up 5 bases and J gave up 3 bases; unmatched junction bases: 8. Germline lookup yields CDR1 SGHVS and CDR2 FNYEAQ. The length of the CDR3 is 16 residues. CDR3 residues: CASSEWTGTANEKLFF. For the CDR3, the DNA is TGTGCCAGCAGCGAGTGGACAGGGACAGCTAATGAAAAACTGTTTTTT. Looking up the rest from reference TRBV7-6 and TRBJ1-4 gives the full variable domain: GAGVSQSPRYKVTKRGQDVALRCDPISGHVSLYWYRQALGQGPEFLTYFNYEAQQDKSGLPNDRFSAERPEGSISTLTIQRTEQRDSAMYRCASSEWTGTANEKLFFGSGTQLSVL.

In this sample, this clone turned up a few times. Other DNA sequences in the same sample also yield this CDR3. This rearrangement joins TRBV10-3 to TRBJ1-5, with a weak D call TRBD1 (5 bases). The CDR3 runs to 14 residues. Looked up from germline, CDR1 is ENHRY and CDR2 is SYGVKD. Deletions cut 0 bases from V and 5 bases from J, with 8 bases between. The CDR3 nucleotides read TGTGCCATCAGTGAGTCTCGGGGGGATCAGCCCCAGCATTTT. Its protein is CAISESRGDQPQHF.

The J gene is TRBJ2-5, the V gene TRBV30; D is possibly TRBD1 or TRBD2 (6 bases each). The CDR3 is 12 amino acids. Trimming removed 1 base from V and 9 bases from J, with 12 bases in between. Germline loops: CDR1 GTSNPN, CDR2 SVGIG (reference sequence). CDR3 protein: CAWSAGARAQYF. For the CDR3, the DNA is TGTGCCTGGAGTGCGGGGGCCCGGGCCCAGTACTTC.

A single count supports this clone. This rearrangement joins TRBV28 to TRBJ2-7, with 8 nucleotides matching TRBD1. There are 13 residues in the CDR3. Losses at the gene ends were 8 bases for V and 3 bases for J; bases not matched to a gene: 6. Germline CDR1 MDHEN, CDR2 SYDVKM. The DNA of the CDR3 is TGTGCCAGCCAGGGGACAGGCCGCTACGAGCAGTACTTC. This codes for CASQGTGRYEQYF.

In this sample, this clone turned up a few times. V and J are TRBV5-6 and TRBJ1-1; D is uncertain. CDR1 is SGHDT and CDR2 is YYEEEE in the germline V gene. This CDR3 is built from 13 residues. V lost 3 bases, J lost 7 bases, and 13 bases lay in between. CDR3 sequence (DNA): TGTGCCAGCAGCTGGGTTGGGTCCTATGAAGCTTTCTTT. Translation gives CASSWVGSYEAFF. The variable domain in full, completed from reference TRBV5-6 and TRBJ1-1, reads DAGVTQSPTHLIKTRGQQVTLRCSPKSGHDTVSWYQQALGQGPQFIFQYYEEEERQRGNFPDRFSGHQFPNYSSELNVNALLLGDSALYLCASSWVGSYEAFFGQGTRLTVV.

The chain employs TRBV7-9 and TRBJ1-1; 7 nucleotides match TRBD1. This CDR3 is built from 15 residues. Per germline, CDR1 SEHNR and CDR2 FQNEAQ (reference sequence). V shed 4 bases and J 4 bases; nucleotides not matched to a gene: 9. The CDR3 loop is CASSSSKTGSTEAFF. CDR3 DNA sequence: TGTGCCAGCAGCTCCTCTAAGACAGGGAGCACTGAAGCTTTCTTT.

The CDR3 protein is CASSFMGEQFF. The DNA for the CDR3 is TGCGCCAGCAGCTTCATGGGTGAGCAGTTCTTC. The chain carries TRBV5-1 and TRBJ2-1; D uncertain. Germline CDR1 and CDR2: SGHRS and YFSETQ. The CDR3 extends over 11 amino acids. V was pared by 2 bases and J by 9 bases, with 6 bases between.

This chain links TRBV5-1 with TRBJ1-4; the match to TRBD1 covers 7 bases. Germline V lookup: CDR1 SGHRS, CDR2 YFSETQ. The CDR3 extends over 14 amino acids. V trimming: 4 bases; J trimming: 8 bases; junction bases outside the gene matches: 8. In DNA, the CDR3 is TGCGCCAGCAGCCTGGGACAGACTCGGGAAAAACTGTTTTTT. It specifies CASSLGQTREKLFF.

The chain combines TRBV5-1 with TRBJ2-5; perhaps TRBD2 as D (5 bases). V was cut by 2 bases and J by 1 base, with 9 bases left in between. Germline V gene sequence: CDR1 SGHRS, CDR2 YFSETQ. This CDR3 region has 14 residues. The CDR3 loop is CASSFLGLQETQYF. CDR3 DNA: TGCGCCAGCAGCTTTCTAGGACTCCAAGAGACCCAGTACTTC.

The chain joins TRBV5-1 to TRBJ1-6, with 8 bases fitting TRBD1. V lost 1 base, J lost 7 bases, and 4 bases stayed unmatched. The CDR3 totals 15 residues. Germline V gene data show CDR1 as SGHRS and CDR2 as YFSETQ. The CDR3 DNA is TGCGCCAGCAGCTTGCAGGGGGCTGGGAATTCACCCCTCCACTTT. This translates into CASSLQGAGNSPLHF.

The chain uses TRBV5-1 and TRBJ2-7; D possibly corresponds to TRBD2 (5 bases). Trimming took off 5 bases at V and 2 bases at J, with 11 bases between the two ends. This CDR3 comprises 13 residues. Germline V gene sequence: CDR1 SGHRS, CDR2 YFSETQ. CDR3 region: CASRSGFTYEQYF. DNA for the CDR3: TGCGCCAGCAGAAGCGGCTTTACCTACGAGCAGTACTTC.

This clone occurred a few times. The chain combines TRBV4-1 with TRBJ1-5; D is unclear. The CDR3 is 15 residues long. The V end was cut by 6 bases, the J end by 0 bases, with 12 bases between. Germline CDR1 and CDR2: MGHRA and YSYEKL. The CDR3 coding sequence is TGCGCCAGCAGAGCTATTGAGACTAGCAATCAGCCCCAGCATTTT. Residues: CASRAIETSNQPQHF.

The chain carries TRBV4-1 and TRBJ2-7; maybe TRBD2 (6 bases). V was cut by 3 bases and J by 3 bases, with 15 bases left in between. Germline CDR1 MGHRA, CDR2 YSYEKL. CDR3 length: 15 residues. CDR3: CASSQGTHSFYEQYF. CDR3 nucleotides: TGCGCCAGCAGCCAGGGGACTCATTCTTTCTACGAGCAGTACTTC.

The chain recombines TRBV5-1 with TRBJ1-3; TRBD1 agrees at 8 bases. The CDR3 has 17 residues. The V segment lost 3 bases and the J segment 2 bases; nucleotides outside the gene matches: 10. Germline lookup yields CDR1 SGHRS and CDR2 YFSETQ. This chain's CDR3 is CASSSPGGASAGNTIYF. In nucleotides, the CDR3 is TGCGCCAGCAGCTCTCCAGGGGGCGCATCAGCTGGAAACACCATATATTTT.

A single count supports this clone. The V gene is TRBV5-4, the J gene TRBJ2-7; D unresolved. Germline V gives CDR1 SGHNT, CDR2 YYREEE (reference sequence). The CDR3 runs 12 residues. The V and J ends lost 2 bases and 6 bases respectively, with 9 bases between them. The CDR3 DNA sequence: TGTGCCAGCAGCTTCCTGACGGCCGAGCAGTACTTC. Its translation is CASSFLTAEQYF.

CDR3 protein: CARGTSGTKETQYF. CDR3 bases: TGTGCCAGGGGGACTAGCGGGACCAAAGAGACCCAGTACTTC. The chain employs TRBV2 and TRBJ2-5, with 13 bases lining up with TRBD2. The ends lost 9 bases at V and 3 bases at J; junction bases unmatched: 4. The CDR3 spans 14 residues. Germline CDR1 SNHLY, CDR2 FYNNEI.

This chain joins TRBV19 and TRBJ1-1; D remains unclear. CDR1 is LNHDA and CDR2 is SQIVND in the germline V gene (reference sequence). This CDR3 is built from 14 residues. Trimming took off 10 bases at V and 4 bases at J, with 19 bases between the two ends. DNA for the CDR3: TGTGCCACCCGGTGGGAGGGCGCGGTCACTGAAGCTTTCTTT. It specifies CATRWEGAVTEAFF.

The chain employs TRBV7-2 and TRBJ2-7; D possibly corresponds to TRBD2 (5 bases). This CDR3 spans 11 amino acids. V was pared by 5 bases and J by 6 bases, with 8 bases between. Per the germline V gene, CDR1 is SGHTA and CDR2 is FQGNSA. The CDR3 nucleotides read TGTGCCAGCAGCCAACGGGGCGAGCAGTACTTC. This translates into CASSQRGEQYF. The full variable domain, its missing parts supplied by reference TRBV7-2 and TRBJ2-7, is GAGVSQSPSNKVTEKGKDVELRCDPISGHTALYWYRQSLGQGLEFLIYFQGNSAPDKSGLPSDRFSAERTGGSVSTLTIQRTQQEDSAVYLCASSQRGEQYFGPGTRLTVT.

The chain combines TRBV25-1 with TRBJ1-1, with 10 bases fitting TRBD1. CDR3 size: 17 residues. V shed 1 base, J shed 4 bases, and the junction held 9 bases outside the gene matches. The germline CDR1 and CDR2 sequences are MGHDK and SYGVNS. CDR3 amino acids: CASSELGTGEGGTEAFF. In DNA, the CDR3 is TGTGCCAGCAGTGAATTGGGGACAGGGGAGGGGGGCACTGAAGCTTTCTTT.

The chain employs TRBV4-3 and TRBJ2-7; the match to TRBD2 covers 9 bases. This CDR3 is 17 amino acids long. Germline V CDR1 and CDR2: LGHNA, YSLEER. V gave up 0 bases and J gave up 2 bases; unmatched junction bases: 8. This CDR3 is CASSQDLAAGGPYEQYF. The CDR3 region has the DNA TGCGCCAGCAGCCAAGATCTCGCGGCGGGAGGGCCCTACGAGCAGTACTTC.

A word on this clone: This same CDR3 is encoded by further DNA sequences in the sample. The J gene is TRBJ1-2, the V gene TRBV19; D not certain. The CDR3 extends over 11 amino acids. V was cut by 6 bases and J by 5 bases, with 7 bases left in between. CDR1 is LNHDA and CDR2 is SQIVND in the germline V gene (reference sequence). The CDR3 region has the DNA TGTGCCAGTAGGGATAATTATGGCTACACCTTC. Protein: CASRDNYGYTF. Based on the CDR3 plus reference TRBV19 and TRBJ1-2, the full variable domain is DGGITQSPKYLFRKEGQNVTLSCEQNLNHDAMYWYRQDPGQGLRLIYYSQIVNDFQKGDIAEGYSVSREKKESFPLTVTSAQKNPTAFYLCASRDNYGYTFGSGTRLTVV.